The 18 T cell receptor beta chains below were found in one sample sequenced in a study of post-analysis software for immune sequencing data. These TCRs' antigens remain unknown. Unique molecular identifiers tagged the TCR beta cDNA libraries. A single record per CDR3 protein comes from TCRdb applying MiXCR to the PCR reads. The table lists 740,000 or so distinct CDR3 sequences, roughly 58% of them singletons. Overall study results and limits: With TRBV5-6, TRBV5-1 and TRBV20-1 included, about 5 TRBV segments were more frequent in patients than in controls.

Sequencing used blood. The receptor source for this set is a girl between 5 and 17 years old with multiple sclerosis.

This clonotype was seen just once. The chain employs TRBV7-3 and TRBJ1-1; a weak D match, TRBD1 (6 bases). The V end was cut by 4 bases, the J end by 4 bases, with 13 bases between. CDR3 length: 14 amino acids. Looked up from germline, CDR1 is SGHTA and CDR2 is FQGTGA. The CDR3 sequence is CASSSTGDSTEAFF. In nucleotides, the CDR3 is TGTGCCAGCAGCTCGACAGGTGACAGCACTGAAGCTTTCTTT.

The rearrangement uses TRBV4-1 and TRBJ2-7, with D perhaps TRBD2 (6 bases). This CDR3 is built from 16 residues. The V gene lost 10 bases and the J gene lost 3 bases, with 25 bases spanning the gap. From germline, CDR1 is MGHRA and CDR2 YSYEKL. The CDR3 loop is CATRGRRAGGNYEQYF. Written as DNA, the CDR3 is TGCGCCACCCGGGGCCGTCGGGCAGGAGGGAACTACGAGCAGTACTTC.

The chain links TRBV7-6 to TRBJ2-7, with 7 nucleotides matching TRBD1. Germline CDR1 and CDR2: SGHVS and FNYEAQ. The CDR3 is 18 residues long. V was clipped by 1 base and J by 1 base; unmatched bases: 13. CDR3 nucleotides: TGTGCCAGCAGCTTAGAGCCAAAGGGGGCCGGAGCTTCCTACGAGCAGTACTTC. Translated: CASSLEPKGAGASYEQYF.

V is TRBV29-1 and J is TRBJ2-2; D uncertain. This CDR3 comprises 12 residues. From germline, CDR1 is SQVTM and CDR2 ANQGSEA. The V and J ends lost 6 bases and 0 bases respectively, with 5 bases between them. This CDR3 is CSVNSNTGELFF. The CDR3 DNA is TGCAGCGTCAATTCGAACACCGGGGAGCTGTTTTTT.

V gene TRBV19 combines with J gene TRBJ2-1; D is unresolved. Deletions cut 6 bases from V and 0 bases from J, with 9 bases between. The CDR3 length is 14 residues. Germline V CDR1 and CDR2: LNHDA, SQIVND (reference sequence). Here the CDR3 DNA reads TGTGCCAGTAGCAACAGTTTCTCCTACAATGAGCAGTTCTTC. Its protein product is CASSNSFSYNEQFF.

This clonotype was seen a few times. This chain joins TRBV9 and TRBJ2-7; the match to TRBD2 covers 7 bases. J gave up 7 bases and V 2 bases, and 3 bases lay outside the gene matches. The germline V gene encodes CDR1 SGDLS and CDR2 YYNGEE. This CDR3 is built from 12 residues. Written as DNA, the CDR3 is TGTGCCAGCAGCGTTACTAGCGATGAGCAGTACTTC. Encoded protein: CASSVTSDEQYF.

This clonotype was seen a few times. The chain links TRBV29-1 to TRBJ1-1; the D is unclear. The germline V gene has CDR1 SQVTM and CDR2 ANQGSEA. The CDR3 is 11 amino acids. V lost 5 bases and J 7 bases, leaving 11 bases between the germline ends. CDR3 nucleotide sequence: TGCAGCGTTCGGCGATCTGATGAAGCTTTCTTT. Translation gives CSVRRSDEAFF.

This clonotype was found once. The chain employs TRBV29-1 and TRBJ2-1, with no clear D. The CDR3 has 11 amino acids. CDR1 is SQVTM, CDR2 ANQGSEA, per germline. The V and J ends lost 4 bases and 3 bases respectively, with 4 bases between them. Here the CDR3 DNA reads TGCAGCGTTGGGGACTACAATGAGCAGTTCTTC. Amino acid sequence: CSVGDYNEQFF.

A few counts support this clonotype. V usage is TRBV5-6 and J usage is TRBJ1-2; a weak D match, TRBD1 (5 bases). V lost 0 bases and J 5 bases, leaving 14 bases between the germline ends. CDR3 size: 15 residues. The germline CDR1 and CDR2 sequences are SGHDT and YYEEEE. CDR3 coding DNA: TGTGCCAGCAGCTTGGATGCGGGACCCACTTATGGCTACACCTTC. Residues: CASSLDAGPTYGYTF.

The V and J genes are TRBV7-2 and TRBJ2-5, with D tentatively TRBD1 (5 bases). The CDR3 totals 14 residues. Trimming pared 1 base from V and 5 bases from J, leaving 11 bases between. Germline assignment: CDR1 SGHTA and CDR2 FQGNSA. The CDR3 spells CASSLDTGRETQYF. The DNA for the CDR3 is TGTGCCAGCAGCTTAGATACAGGAAGGGAGACCCAGTACTTC.

The V and J genes are TRBV5-1 and TRBJ2-1; D gene ambiguous. The germline CDR1 and CDR2 sequences are SGHRS and YFSETQ. The CDR3 length is 16 residues. The V end was cut by 6 bases, the J end by 3 bases, with 19 bases between. The CDR3 is CASTLPSRGFYNEQFF. The DNA for the CDR3 is TGCGCCAGCACCCTCCCTAGTCGCGGCTTCTACAATGAGCAGTTCTTC.

This clonotype was picked up a small number of times. The rearrangement joins TRBV20-1 to TRBJ2-5; 7 bases agree with TRBD1. CDR1 and CDR2 (germline): DFQATT, SNEGSKA (reference sequence). This CDR3 region has 12 residues. Trimming cost V 8 bases and J 2 bases; bases outside gene matches: 5. The CDR3 DNA is TGCAGTCTTGACAGGGCGCAAGAGACCCAGTACTTC. Translated, it gives CSLDRAQETQYF.

This clonotype was observed a handful of times. The chain employs TRBV5-1 and TRBJ2-7, with unresolved D. This CDR3 contains 14 residues. The V and J ends lost 7 bases and 0 bases respectively, with 14 bases between them. Germline CDR1 SGHRS, CDR2 YFSETQ. Here the CDR3 reads CASSGLTPSYEQYF. The CDR3 DNA reads TGCGCCAGCTCCGGGCTCACTCCCTCCTACGAGCAGTACTTC.

This chain links TRBV7-9 with TRBJ1-2; 7 positions match TRBD1. Germline V lookup: CDR1 SEHNR, CDR2 FQNEAQ (reference sequence). The V and J ends lost 5 bases and 5 bases, in that order; junction bases with no gene match: 5. This CDR3 is 13 amino acids long. The CDR3 sequence is CASSPDRPYGYTF. The CDR3 coding sequence is TGTGCCAGCAGCCCGGACAGGCCTTATGGCTACACCTTC.

The chain links TRBV28 to TRBJ1-2; 8 bases agree with TRBD1. After removal of 6 bases from V and 8 bases from J, the junction contained 5 bases not matched to a gene. The V gene's germline CDR1 is MDHEN and CDR2 SYDVKM. This CDR3 has 12 residues. The CDR3 protein is CASRETGVGYTF. DNA for the CDR3: TGTGCCAGCAGAGAGACAGGGGTCGGCTACACCTTC.

Details on this clonotype: At one end, the junction sequence differs from germline, possibly due to a read error. The chain links TRBV6-5 to TRBJ1-6, with D unclear. This CDR3 is built from 14 residues. Germline values: CDR1 MNHEY, CDR2 SVGAGI. The CDR3 bases are TGTGCCAGCAGTTATCTAAACAGCAATTCACCCCCCCACTTT. It codes for CASSYLNSNSPPHF.

V and J are TRBV6-5 and TRBJ1-2; no clear D. The CDR3 has 15 residues. Germline V CDR1 and CDR2: MNHEY, SVGAGI. The V and J ends lost 6 bases and 2 bases respectively, with 16 bases between them. The CDR3 DNA follows: TGTGCCAGCAGCTCCCTATGGTCAGAGAACTATGGCTACACCTTC. It translates to CASSSLWSENYGYTF.

This sequence joins TRBV20-1 and TRBJ2-7; 7 bases agree with TRBD2. This CDR3 has 14 amino acids. V shed 6 bases, J shed 9 bases, and the junction held 17 bases outside the gene matches. The germline CDR1 and CDR2 sequences are DFQATT and SNEGSKA (reference sequence). CDR3 DNA sequence: TGCAGTGCCGCCCTCCCTAGCGGACCCCCAGGGCAGTACTTC. Protein sequence: CSAALPSGPPGQYF.